These 8 T cell receptor beta chains came from one sample sequenced in a study of OX40 agonist ivuxolimab in advanced cancers. The data were produced by immunoSEQ multiplex PCR, yet TCRdb's version contains in-frame clones alone and is incomplete. Of about 70,000 clones in the sample, approximately 92% are singletons; the top ten hold 4% to 5.5%. Material: CD4+ or CD8+ T cells sorted from blood, obtained in a trial of the OX40 agonist ivuxolimab. The receptors come from an adult with an advanced solid tumor such as melanoma, head and neck, liver or kidney cancer.

Written as DNA, the CDR3 is TGTGCCAGCAGTCCACCCCGTTACGAGCAGTACTTC. This gives the protein CASSPPRYEQYF. The chain has TRBV28 and TRBJ2-7; D is uncertain. V was clipped by 5 bases and J by 4 bases, with 9 bases between them. The CDR3 is 12 amino acids. Germline lookup yields CDR1 MDHEN and CDR2 SYDVKM.

The chain joins TRBV18 to TRBJ2-1, with D unresolved. The germline gives CDR1 KGHSH, CDR2 LQKENI. This CDR3 contains 11 residues. The V and J ends lost 4 bases and 7 bases respectively, with 5 bases between them. The DNA for the CDR3 is TGTGCCAGCTCACTTATGAATGAGCAGTTCTTC. Translated, it gives CASSLMNEQFF.

This chain connects TRBV10-1 to TRBJ2-5; 9 bases align to TRBD2. Germline V CDR1 and CDR2: WNHNN, SYGVQD (reference sequence). The junction had 7 bases not matched to a gene; V was cut back by 6 bases and J by 2 bases. The CDR3 has 15 residues. The CDR3 DNA sequence: TGCGCCAGCAGCTCTAGTAGCGGGGGTCAAGAGACCCAGTACTTC. It specifies CASSSSSGGQETQYF.

The chain recombines TRBV4-2 with TRBJ2-5; the D gene is possibly TRBD1 (5 bases). The V gene lost 1 base and the J gene lost 5 bases, with 11 bases spanning the gap. Germline V gene lookup returns CDR1 LGHNA and CDR2 YNFKEQ. The CDR3 consists of 14 residues. The CDR3 coding sequence is TGTGCCAGCAGCCAAGGGGCAGGGTTGGAGACCCAGTACTTC. This encodes CASSQGAGLETQYF.

The CDR3 DNA follows: TGCGCCAGCAGCCAAGATCTTGGGGCAGCCAGCTCCTACGAGCAGTACTTC. Translating gives CASSQDLGAASSYEQYF. This sequence joins TRBV4-1 and TRBJ2-7; a weak D match, TRBD1 (5 bases). The CDR3 runs 17 residues. The germline V and J ends were trimmed by 0 bases and 0 bases, with 15 bases remaining between them. Per germline, CDR1 MGHRA and CDR2 YSYEKL.

The rearrangement uses TRBV11-2 and TRBJ2-1; 9 nucleotides align to TRBD1. The CDR3 has 14 residues. Trimming at V came to 6 bases and at J to 7 bases, leaving 7 bases not matched to a gene. Per germline, CDR1 SGHAT and CDR2 FQNNGV. In nucleotides, the CDR3 is TGTGCCAGCAGGGCCGCGGACAGGGGTAATGAGCAGTTCTTC. This gives the protein CASRAADRGNEQFF.

The chain has TRBV11-2 and TRBJ2-2; D not certain. The CDR3 is 14 residues long. The ends were cut back, 2 bases at V and 5 bases at J, with 9 bases in the middle. The V gene's germline CDR1 is SGHAT and CDR2 FQNNGV. For the CDR3, the DNA is TGTGCCAGCAGCTTAAGTAGCAGAACCGGGGAGCTGTTTTTT. Amino acids: CASSLSSRTGELFF.

The rearrangement uses TRBV5-1 and TRBJ1-2, with D tentatively TRBD1 (5 bases). The CDR3 consists of 12 residues. Trimming took off 3 bases at V and 8 bases at J, with 11 bases between the two ends. Per the germline V gene, CDR1 is SGHRS and CDR2 is YFSETQ. CDR3 sequence (DNA): TGCGCCAGCAGCTCTCAGGGTTCGGGCTACACCTTC. Translating gives CASSSQGSGYTF. The variable domain in full, completed from reference TRBV5-1 and TRBJ1-2, reads KAGVTQTPRYLIKTRGQQVTLSCSPISGHRSVSWYQQTPGQGLQFLFEYFSETQRNKGNFPGRFSGRQFSNSRSEMNVSTLELGDSALYLCASSSQGSGYTFGSGTRLTVV.